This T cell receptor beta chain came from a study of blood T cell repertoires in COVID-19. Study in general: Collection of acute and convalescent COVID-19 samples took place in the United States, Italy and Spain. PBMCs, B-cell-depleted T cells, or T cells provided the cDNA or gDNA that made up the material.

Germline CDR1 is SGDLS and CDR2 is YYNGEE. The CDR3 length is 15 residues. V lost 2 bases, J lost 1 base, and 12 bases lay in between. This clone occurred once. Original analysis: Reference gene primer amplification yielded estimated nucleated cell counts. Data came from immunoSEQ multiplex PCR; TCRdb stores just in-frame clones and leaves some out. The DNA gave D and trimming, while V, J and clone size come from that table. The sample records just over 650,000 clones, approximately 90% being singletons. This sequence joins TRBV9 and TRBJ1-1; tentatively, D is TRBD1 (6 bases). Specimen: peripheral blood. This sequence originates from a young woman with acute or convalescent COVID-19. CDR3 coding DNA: TGTGCCAGCAGCGTTGGGCGGGGGCCGAACACTGAAGCTTTCTTT. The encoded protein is CASSVGRGPNTEAFF.